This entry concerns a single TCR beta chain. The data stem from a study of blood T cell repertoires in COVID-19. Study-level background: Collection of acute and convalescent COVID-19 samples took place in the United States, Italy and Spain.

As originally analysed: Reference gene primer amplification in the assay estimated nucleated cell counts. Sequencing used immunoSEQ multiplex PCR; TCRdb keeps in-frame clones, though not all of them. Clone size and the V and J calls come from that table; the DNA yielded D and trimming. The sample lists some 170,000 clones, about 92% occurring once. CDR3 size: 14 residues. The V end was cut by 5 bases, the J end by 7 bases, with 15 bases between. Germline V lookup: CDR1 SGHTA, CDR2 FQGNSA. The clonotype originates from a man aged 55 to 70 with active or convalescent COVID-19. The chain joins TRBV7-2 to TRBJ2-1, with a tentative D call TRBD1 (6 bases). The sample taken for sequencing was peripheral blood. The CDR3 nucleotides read TGTGCCAGCAGCCCCTGGACAGTTCAAAATGAGCAGTTCTTC. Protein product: CASSPWTVQNEQFF.